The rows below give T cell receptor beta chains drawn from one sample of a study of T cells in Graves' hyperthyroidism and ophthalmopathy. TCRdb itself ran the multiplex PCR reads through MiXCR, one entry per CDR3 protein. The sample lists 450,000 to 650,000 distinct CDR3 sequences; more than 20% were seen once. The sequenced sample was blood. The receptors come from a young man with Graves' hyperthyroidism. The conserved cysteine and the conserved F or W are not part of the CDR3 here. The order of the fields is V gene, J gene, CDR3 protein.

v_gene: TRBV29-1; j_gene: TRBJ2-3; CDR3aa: SVKGWWTGAPYTDTQY
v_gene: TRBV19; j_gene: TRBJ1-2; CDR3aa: ASSAGKRYGYT
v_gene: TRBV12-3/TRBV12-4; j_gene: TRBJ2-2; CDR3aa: ASSFLGTTGELF
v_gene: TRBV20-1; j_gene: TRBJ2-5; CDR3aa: SPRQDPLGTQY
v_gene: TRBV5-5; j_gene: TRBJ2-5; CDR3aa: ASSFLRGTEQETQY
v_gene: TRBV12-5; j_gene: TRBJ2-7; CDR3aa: ASRQSGGYEQY
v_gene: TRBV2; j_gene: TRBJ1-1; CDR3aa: ASSLPGTGDTEAF
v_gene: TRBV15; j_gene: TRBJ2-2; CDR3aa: ATSRVGTSATGELF
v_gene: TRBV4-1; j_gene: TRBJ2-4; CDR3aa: ASSQGFMGQTGKNIQY
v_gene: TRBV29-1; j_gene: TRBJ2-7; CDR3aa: SVQSSSYEQY
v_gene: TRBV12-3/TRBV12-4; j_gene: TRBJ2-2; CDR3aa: ASIQGPTGELF
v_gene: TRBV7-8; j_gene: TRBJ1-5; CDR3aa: ASSPKGQGYQPQH
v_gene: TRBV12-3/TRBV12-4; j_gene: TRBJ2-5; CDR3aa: ASSFRVEETQY
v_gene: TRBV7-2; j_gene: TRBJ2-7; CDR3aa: ASSSFGGSYEQY
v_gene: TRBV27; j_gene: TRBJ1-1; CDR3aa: ASSLNRVGEAF
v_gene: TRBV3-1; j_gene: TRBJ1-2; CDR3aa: ASSQGRVYGYT
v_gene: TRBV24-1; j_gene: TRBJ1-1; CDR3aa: ATSDSRSGNTEAF
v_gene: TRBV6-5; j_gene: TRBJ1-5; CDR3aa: ASSYSEGQGTQPQH
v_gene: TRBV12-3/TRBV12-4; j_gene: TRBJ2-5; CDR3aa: ASSRGVEGETRY
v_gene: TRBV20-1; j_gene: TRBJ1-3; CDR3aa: SASSVSGNTIY
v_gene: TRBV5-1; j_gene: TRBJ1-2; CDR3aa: ASSLTGGAYYGYT
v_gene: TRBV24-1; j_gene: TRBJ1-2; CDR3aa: ATSDFTAGYT
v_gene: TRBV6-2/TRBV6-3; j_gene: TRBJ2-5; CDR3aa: ASSPVNQETQY
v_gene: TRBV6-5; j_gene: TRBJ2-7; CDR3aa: ASSYSGFDPYEQY
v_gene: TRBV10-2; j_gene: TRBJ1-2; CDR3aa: ASSEGRDSGVYGYT
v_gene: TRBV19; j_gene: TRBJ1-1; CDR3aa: ATIPSSRTEAF
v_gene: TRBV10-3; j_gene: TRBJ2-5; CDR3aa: AISESIREVAVYQETQY
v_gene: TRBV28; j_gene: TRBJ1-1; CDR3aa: ASSLGGQPSEAF
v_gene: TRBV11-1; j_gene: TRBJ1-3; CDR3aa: ASSSASSGGGSGNTIY
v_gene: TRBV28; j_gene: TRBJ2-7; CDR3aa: ASSHLHRESYGQY
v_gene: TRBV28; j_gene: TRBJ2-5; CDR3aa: ASAAGGRETQY
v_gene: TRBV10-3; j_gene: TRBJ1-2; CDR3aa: AIRGLNRTNYGYT
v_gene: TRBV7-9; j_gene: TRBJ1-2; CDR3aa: ASTSRGIGGGYT
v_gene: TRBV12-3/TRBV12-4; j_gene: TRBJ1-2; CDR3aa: ASSFGGDGYT
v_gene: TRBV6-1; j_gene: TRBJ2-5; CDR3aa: ASSPRTGRRETQY
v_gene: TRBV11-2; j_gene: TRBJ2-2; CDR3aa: ASSLVGGAPPRELF
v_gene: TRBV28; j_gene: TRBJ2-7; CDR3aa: ASGELEVYEQY
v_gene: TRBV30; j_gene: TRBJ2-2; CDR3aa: AWSQDSPGELF
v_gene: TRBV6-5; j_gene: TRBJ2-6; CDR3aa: ASSYSTGSGANVLT
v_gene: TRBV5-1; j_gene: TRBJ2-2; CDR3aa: ASSLLAVSGTGELF
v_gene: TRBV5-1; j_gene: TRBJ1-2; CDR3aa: ASSNDGVGGYT
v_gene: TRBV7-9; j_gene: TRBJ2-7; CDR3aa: ASNPGGVSYEQY
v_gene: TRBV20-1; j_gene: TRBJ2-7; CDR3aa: SARESQPYEQY
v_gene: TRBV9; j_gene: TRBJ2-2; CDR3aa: ASSVVEVLDTGELF
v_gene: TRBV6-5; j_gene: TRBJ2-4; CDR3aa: ASSLPWAPLAKNIQY
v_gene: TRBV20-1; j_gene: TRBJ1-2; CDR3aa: SARTAETNYGYT
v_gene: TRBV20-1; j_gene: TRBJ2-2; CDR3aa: SARPLTIPTGELF
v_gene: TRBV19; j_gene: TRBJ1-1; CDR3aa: ASWSNLGTEAF
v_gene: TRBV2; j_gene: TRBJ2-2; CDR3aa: ASRPTEGTGELF
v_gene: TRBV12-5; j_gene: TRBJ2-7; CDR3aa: ASGYPSGTGLYEQY
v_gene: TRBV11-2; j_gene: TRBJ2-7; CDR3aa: ASSLDRLNEQY
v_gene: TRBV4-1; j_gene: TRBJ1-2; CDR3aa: ASSPQGLEDGYT
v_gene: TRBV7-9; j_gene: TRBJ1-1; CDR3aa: ASSRDPTAF